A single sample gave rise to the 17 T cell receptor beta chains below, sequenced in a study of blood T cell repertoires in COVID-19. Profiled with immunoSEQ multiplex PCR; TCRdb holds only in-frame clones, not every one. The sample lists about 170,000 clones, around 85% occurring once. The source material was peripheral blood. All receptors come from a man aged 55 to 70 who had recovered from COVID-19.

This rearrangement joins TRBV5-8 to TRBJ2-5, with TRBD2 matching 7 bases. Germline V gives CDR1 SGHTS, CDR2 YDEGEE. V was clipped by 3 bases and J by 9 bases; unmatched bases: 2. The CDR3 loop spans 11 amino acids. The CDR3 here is CASSSGLPQYF. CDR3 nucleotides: TGTGCCAGCAGCTCGGGACTACCCCAGTACTTC.

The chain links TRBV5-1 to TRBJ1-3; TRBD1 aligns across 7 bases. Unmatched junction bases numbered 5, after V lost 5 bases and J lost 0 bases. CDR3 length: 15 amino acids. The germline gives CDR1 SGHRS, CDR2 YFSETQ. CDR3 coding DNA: TGCGCCAGCAGTAGGAACAGGGGCTCTGGAAACACCATATATTTT. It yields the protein CASSRNRGSGNTIYF.

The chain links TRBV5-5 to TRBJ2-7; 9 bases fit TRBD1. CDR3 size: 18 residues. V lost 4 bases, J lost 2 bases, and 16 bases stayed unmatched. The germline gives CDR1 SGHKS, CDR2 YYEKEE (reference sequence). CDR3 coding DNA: TGTGCCAGCAGCGGGGGGACAGGGTTAACAACCTCTCCCTACGAGCAGTACTTC. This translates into CASSGGTGLTTSPYEQYF.

The DNA of the CDR3 is TGTGCCAGCAGTTTTGGACAGGGCCGAGGCACCGGGGAGCTGTTTTTT. It codes for CASSFGQGRGTGELFF. The V gene is TRBV27, the J gene TRBJ2-2; TRBD1 aligns across 8 bases. Germline V gene sequence: CDR1 MNHEY, CDR2 SMNVEV (reference sequence). V lost 3 bases to trimming and J lost 4 bases; unmatched junction nucleotides: 7. This CDR3 comprises 16 residues.

This chain's CDR3 is CASSYHNPGQLTEAFF. The DNA of the CDR3 is TGTGCCAGCAGTTACCACAATCCGGGACAGTTAACTGAAGCTTTCTTT. This sequence joins TRBV6-5 and TRBJ1-1; 7 bases are shared with TRBD1. The CDR3 is made up of 16 amino acids. V shed 2 bases, J shed 5 bases, and the junction held 11 bases outside the gene matches. Germline lookup yields CDR1 MNHEY and CDR2 SVGAGI.

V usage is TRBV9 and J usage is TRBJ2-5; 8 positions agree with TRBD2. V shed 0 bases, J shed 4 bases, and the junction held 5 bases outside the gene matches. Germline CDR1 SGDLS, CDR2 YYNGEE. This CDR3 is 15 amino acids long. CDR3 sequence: CASSVGAGDRETQYF. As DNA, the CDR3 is TGTGCCAGCAGCGTAGGAGCGGGGGATCGAGAGACCCAGTACTTC.

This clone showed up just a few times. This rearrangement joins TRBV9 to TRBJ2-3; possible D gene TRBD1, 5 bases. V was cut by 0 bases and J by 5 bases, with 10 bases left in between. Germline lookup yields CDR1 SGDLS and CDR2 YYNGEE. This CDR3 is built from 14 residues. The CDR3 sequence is CASSVAWGGDTQYF. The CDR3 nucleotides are TGTGCCAGCAGCGTAGCTTGGGGCGGAGATACGCAGTATTTT. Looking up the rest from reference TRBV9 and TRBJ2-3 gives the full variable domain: DSGVTQTPKHLITATGQRVTLRCSPRSGDLSVYWYQQSLDQGLQFLIQYYNGEERAKGNILERFSAQQFPDLHSELNLSSLELGDSALYFCASSVAWGGDTQYFGPGTRLTVL.

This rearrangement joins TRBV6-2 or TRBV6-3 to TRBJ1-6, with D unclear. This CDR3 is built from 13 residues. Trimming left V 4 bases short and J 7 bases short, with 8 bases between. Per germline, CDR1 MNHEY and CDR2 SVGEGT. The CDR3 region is CASSFLGNSPLHF. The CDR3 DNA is TGTGCCAGCAGTTTTCTAGGCAATTCACCCCTCCACTTT.

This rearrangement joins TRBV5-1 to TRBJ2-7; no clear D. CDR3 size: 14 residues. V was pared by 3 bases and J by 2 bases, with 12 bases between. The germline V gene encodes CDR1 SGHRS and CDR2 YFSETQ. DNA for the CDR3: TGCGCCAGCAGCTCGGTACCCCAGGCCTACGAGCAGTACTTC. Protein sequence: CASSSVPQAYEQYF.

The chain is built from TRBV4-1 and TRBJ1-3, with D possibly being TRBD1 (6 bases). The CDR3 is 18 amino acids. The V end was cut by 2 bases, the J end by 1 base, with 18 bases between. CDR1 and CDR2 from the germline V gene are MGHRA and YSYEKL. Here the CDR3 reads CASSQPKQGLLSGNTIYF. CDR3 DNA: TGCGCCAGCAGCCAACCTAAACAGGGATTACTATCTGGAAACACCATATATTTT.

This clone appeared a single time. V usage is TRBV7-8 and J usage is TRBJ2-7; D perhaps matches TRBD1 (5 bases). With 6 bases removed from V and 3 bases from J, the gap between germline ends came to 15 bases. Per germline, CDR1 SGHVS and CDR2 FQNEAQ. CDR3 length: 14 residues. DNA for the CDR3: TGTGCCAGCAGGGAACAGGAAGAGAACTACGAGCAGTACTTC. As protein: CASREQEENYEQYF.

This chain's CDR3 is CASSPPGPGGQPQHF. The CDR3 DNA reads TGTGCCAGCAGTCCGCCGGGACCCGGGGGTCAGCCCCAGCATTTT. This sequence joins TRBV7-2 and TRBJ1-5; TRBD1 might be the D (5 bases). The CDR3 sequence is 15 residues long. V lost 6 bases and J 6 bases, leaving 18 bases between the germline ends. The V gene's germline CDR1 is SGHTA and CDR2 FQGNSA.

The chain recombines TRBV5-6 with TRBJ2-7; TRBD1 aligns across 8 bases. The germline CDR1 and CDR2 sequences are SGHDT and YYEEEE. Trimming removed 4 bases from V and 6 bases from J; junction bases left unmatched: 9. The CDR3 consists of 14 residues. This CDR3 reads CASSPGQGWGEQYF. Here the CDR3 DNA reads TGTGCCAGCAGCCCCGGACAGGGCTGGGGCGAGCAGTACTTC.

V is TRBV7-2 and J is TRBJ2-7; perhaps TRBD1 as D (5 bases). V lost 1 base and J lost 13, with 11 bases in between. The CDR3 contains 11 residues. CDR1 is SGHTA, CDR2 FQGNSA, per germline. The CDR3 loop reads CASSLGGFLYF. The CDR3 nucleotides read TGTGCCAGCAGCTTAGGGGGCTTCCTTTACTTC.

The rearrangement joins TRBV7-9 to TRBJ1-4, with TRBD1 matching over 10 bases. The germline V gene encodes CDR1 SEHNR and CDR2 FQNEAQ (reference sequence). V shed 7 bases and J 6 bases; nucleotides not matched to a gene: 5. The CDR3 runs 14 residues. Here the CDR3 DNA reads TGTGCCAGCATCACCGGGACAGGGGATGAAAAACTGTTTTTT. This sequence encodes CASITGTGDEKLFF.

The CDR3 nucleotides are TGTGCCAGCAGTTTACGGGACTTTGACGAGCAGTACTTC. It codes for CASSLRDFDEQYF. The chain joins TRBV27 to TRBJ2-7, with D maybe TRBD2 (6 bases). CDR3 size: 13 residues. V was cut by 2 bases and J by 5 bases, with 10 bases left in between. Germline-derived CDR1 and CDR2 are MNHEY and SMNVEV (reference sequence).

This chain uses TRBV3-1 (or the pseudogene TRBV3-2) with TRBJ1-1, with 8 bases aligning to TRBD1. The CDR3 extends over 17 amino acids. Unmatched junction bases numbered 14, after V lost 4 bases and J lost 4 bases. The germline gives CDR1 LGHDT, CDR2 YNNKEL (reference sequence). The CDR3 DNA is TGTGCCAGCAGCCGCTTCTATGACAGGGGTGGTGGCACTGAAGCTTTCTTT. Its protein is CASSRFYDRGGGTEAFF.